These 8 T cell receptor beta chains came from one sample sequenced in a study of cytomegalovirus exposure and HLA in healthy donors. PCR primers comprised 60 Vbeta and 13 Jbeta primers. Some clones are missing from TCRdb's copy, which holds only in-frame ones; the method was immunoSEQ multiplex PCR. The table shows around 190,000 clones, with about 85% occurring only once. Sequenced material: PBMCs. These receptors originate from a woman in her 50s in good health and CMV-seronegative.

There are a few counts of this clone. This sequence joins TRBV27 and TRBJ2-7, with D perhaps matching TRBD1 (6 bases). The CDR3 has 15 residues. The germline V gene encodes CDR1 MNHEY and CDR2 SMNVEV (reference sequence). The V end was cut by 5 bases, the J end by 2 bases, with 16 bases between. As DNA, the CDR3 is TGTGCCAGCAGTACAACAGGGAAGGGAGCCTACGAGCAGTACTTC. Residues: CASSTTGKGAYEQYF.

The genes are TRBV7-2 and TRBJ2-1; TRBD1 matches at 8 bases. J was trimmed by 5 bases and V by 2 bases; bases with no gene match: 5. This CDR3 has 15 residues. Germline values: CDR1 SGHTA, CDR2 FQGNSA. CDR3 in DNA: TGTGCCAGCAGCTTACGGACAGGGTTTAACAATGAGCAGTTCTTC. This gives the protein CASSLRTGFNNEQFF.

The rearrangement joins TRBV27 to TRBJ2-4, with D tentatively TRBD2 (5 bases). This CDR3 region has 14 residues. Trimming pared 7 bases from V and 2 bases from J, leaving 12 bases between. Germline loops: CDR1 MNHEY, CDR2 SMNVEV (reference sequence). CDR3: CASNLRGSKNIQYF. The CDR3 coding sequence is TGTGCCAGCAATCTAAGAGGGTCCAAAAACATTCAGTACTTC.

The chain joins TRBV28 to TRBJ2-5; 8 bases line up with TRBD1. Losses at the gene ends were 5 bases for V and 5 bases for J; bases not matched to a gene: 10. Germline assignment: CDR1 MDHEN and CDR2 SYDVKM. The CDR3 has 15 amino acids. The CDR3 nucleotides read TGTGCCAGCAGTGCGGACAGGGTCCGGGTGGAGACCCAGTACTTC. It codes for CASSADRVRVETQYF.

This chain connects TRBV2 to TRBJ2-3; no reliable D call. The V gene lost 5 bases and the J gene lost 0 bases, with 12 bases spanning the gap. CDR1 and CDR2 (germline): SNHLY, FYNNEI. CDR3 length: 15 residues. DNA of the CDR3: TGTGCCAGCAGTTCTATACGTGCTAGCACAGATACGCAGTATTTT. Encoded protein: CASSSIRASTDTQYF.

This clone appeared a few times. The chain recombines TRBV18 with TRBJ2-7, with D maybe TRBD2 (5 bases). V lost 4 bases and J 6 bases, leaving 10 bases between the germline ends. The CDR3 length is 12 residues. Per the germline V gene, CDR1 is KGHSH and CDR2 is LQKENI. CDR3 in amino acids: CASSQLGREQYF. For the CDR3, the DNA is TGTGCCAGCTCACAACTAGGGCGCGAGCAGTACTTC.

This clone was observed a few times. This sample includes further DNA sequences coding for the same CDR3. The chain employs TRBV5-6 and TRBJ2-1; no firm D call. The V end was cut by 1 base, the J end by 9 bases, with 5 bases between. Germline CDR1 is SGHDT and CDR2 is YYEEEE. The CDR3 runs to 11 residues. The DNA of the CDR3 is TGTGCCAGCAGCTTGACTTCTGAGCAGTTCTTC. The encoded protein is CASSLTSEQFF. Drawing the rest from reference TRBV5-6 and TRBJ2-1, the complete variable domain is DAGVTQSPTHLIKTRGQQVTLRCSPKSGHDTVSWYQQALGQGPQFIFQYYEEEERQRGNFPDRFSGHQFPNYSSELNVNALLLGDSALYLCASSLTSEQFFGPGTRLTVL.

The chain couples TRBV9 to TRBJ1-6, with D unclear. Trimming cost V 4 bases and J 7 bases, with 12 bases left between them. CDR1 and CDR2 (germline): SGDLS, YYNGEE. The CDR3 runs to 14 residues. CDR3 sequence (DNA): TGTGCCAGCAGCACCAGTTCCTCCAATTCACCCCTCCACTTT. Its translation: CASSTSSSNSPLHF.